The TCR beta chain under discussion was sequenced for a study of response to subunit inactivated influenza vaccine. Germline-derived CDR1 and CDR2 are DFQATT and SNEGSKA (reference sequence). The V and J ends lost 4 bases and 7 bases, in that order; junction bases with no gene match: 11. The CDR3 runs 15 residues. A few counts support this clonotype. From the RT-PCR reads, TCRdb called clonotypes with MiXCR, one entry per CDR3 protein. The table shows about 570,000 distinct CDR3 sequences, with about 10% occurring only once. These data also formed part of another study, on T cells expressing NK-cell markers. As that report states: UMI-tagged 5'RACE template switching yielded the TCR beta cDNA. From sorted CD3+CD56+NKG2C+, CD3+CD56+NKG2C- and CD3+CD56-NKG2C+ T cells came the TCR beta repertoires. The dominant NKG2C+ clonotypes represented about 1.0-7.5% of CD8+ T cells in about six donors. Expanded NKG2C+ T cell clones had unclear HCMV specificity.

This TCR was sampled from a man in his forties or fifties who received an inactivated influenza vaccine. The chain couples TRBV20-1 to TRBJ2-1; 9 nucleotides agree with TRBD2. Here the sequenced sample was PBMCs from blood, taken on the day of vaccination. The CDR3: CSAIGGSGRGNEQFF. As DNA, the CDR3 is TGCAGTGCTATCGGGGGTAGCGGGAGAGGAAATGAGCAGTTCTTC.